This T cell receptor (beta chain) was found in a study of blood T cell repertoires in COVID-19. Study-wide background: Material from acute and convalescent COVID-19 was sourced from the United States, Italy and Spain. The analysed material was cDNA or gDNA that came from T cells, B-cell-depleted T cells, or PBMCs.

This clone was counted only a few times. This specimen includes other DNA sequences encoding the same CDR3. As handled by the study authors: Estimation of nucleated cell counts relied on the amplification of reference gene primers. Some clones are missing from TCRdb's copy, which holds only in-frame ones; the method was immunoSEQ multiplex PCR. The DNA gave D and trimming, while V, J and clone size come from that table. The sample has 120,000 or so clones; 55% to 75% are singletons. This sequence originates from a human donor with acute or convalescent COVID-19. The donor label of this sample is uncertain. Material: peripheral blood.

The CDR3 nucleotides are TGTGCCAGCAGTGAAGGGAGGGGCACTGAAGCTTTCTTT. Residues: CASSEGRGTEAFF. The chain joins TRBV2 to TRBJ1-1; possible D gene TRBD1, 5 bases. Trimming left V 1 base short and J 4 bases short, with 7 bases between. The germline CDR1 and CDR2 sequences are SNHLY and FYNNEI. This CDR3 has 13 residues.